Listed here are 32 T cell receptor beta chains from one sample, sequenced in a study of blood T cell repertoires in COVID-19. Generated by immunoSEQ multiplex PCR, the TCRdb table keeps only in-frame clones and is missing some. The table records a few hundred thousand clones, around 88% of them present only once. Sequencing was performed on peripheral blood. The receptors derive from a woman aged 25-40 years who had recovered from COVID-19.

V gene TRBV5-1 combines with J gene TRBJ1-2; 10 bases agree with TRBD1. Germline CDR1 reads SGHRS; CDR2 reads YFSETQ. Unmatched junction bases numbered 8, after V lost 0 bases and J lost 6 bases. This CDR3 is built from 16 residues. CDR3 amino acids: CASSLAGTGASDGYTF. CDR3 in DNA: TGCGCCAGCAGCTTGGCCGGGACAGGGGCATCAGATGGCTACACCTTC.

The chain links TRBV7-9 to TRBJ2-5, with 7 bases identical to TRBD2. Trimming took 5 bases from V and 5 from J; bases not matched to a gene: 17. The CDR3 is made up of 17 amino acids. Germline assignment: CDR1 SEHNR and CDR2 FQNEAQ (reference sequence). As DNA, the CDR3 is TGTGCCAGCAGCCGCGGTACCCAATCCGGGGGGTGGGAGACCCAGTACTTC. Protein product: CASSRGTQSGGWETQYF.

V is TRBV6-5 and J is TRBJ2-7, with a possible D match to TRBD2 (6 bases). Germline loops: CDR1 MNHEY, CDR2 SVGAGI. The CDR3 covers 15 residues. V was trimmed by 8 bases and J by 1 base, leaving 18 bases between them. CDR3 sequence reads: CASGSLMAGSYEQYF. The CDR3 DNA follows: TGTGCCAGCGGATCTCTCATGGCGGGATCCTACGAGCAGTACTTC.

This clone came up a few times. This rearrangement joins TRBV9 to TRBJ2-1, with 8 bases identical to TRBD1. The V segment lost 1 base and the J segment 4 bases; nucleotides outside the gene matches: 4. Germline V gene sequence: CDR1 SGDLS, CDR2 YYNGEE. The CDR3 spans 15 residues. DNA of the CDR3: TGTGCCAGCAGCGTATCGGGGACAGGATACAATGAGCAGTTCTTC. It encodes CASSVSGTGYNEQFF. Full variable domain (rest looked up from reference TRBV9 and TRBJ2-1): DSGVTQTPKHLITATGQRVTLRCSPRSGDLSVYWYQQSLDQGLQFLIQYYNGEERAKGNILERFSAQQFPDLHSELNLSSLELGDSALYFCASSVSGTGYNEQFFGPGTRLTVL.

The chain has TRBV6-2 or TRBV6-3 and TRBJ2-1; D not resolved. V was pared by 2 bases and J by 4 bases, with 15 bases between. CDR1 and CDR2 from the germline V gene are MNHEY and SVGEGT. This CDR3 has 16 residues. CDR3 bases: TGTGCCAGCAGTTACCGTGGGCCCCACCAATACAATGAGCAGTTCTTC. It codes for CASSYRGPHQYNEQFF.

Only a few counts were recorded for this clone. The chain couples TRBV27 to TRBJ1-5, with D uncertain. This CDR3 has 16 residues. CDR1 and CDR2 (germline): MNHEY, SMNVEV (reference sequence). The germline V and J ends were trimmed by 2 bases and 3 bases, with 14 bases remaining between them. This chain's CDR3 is CASSLLTPEANQPQHF. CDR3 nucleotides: TGTGCCAGCAGTTTACTCACCCCCGAAGCCAATCAGCCCCAGCATTTT.

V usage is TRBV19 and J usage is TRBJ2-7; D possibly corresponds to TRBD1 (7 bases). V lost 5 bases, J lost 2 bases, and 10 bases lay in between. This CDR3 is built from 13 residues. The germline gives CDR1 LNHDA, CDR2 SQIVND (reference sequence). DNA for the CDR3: TGTGCCAGTAGTTCCAGGGGGGCCTACGAGCAGTACTTC. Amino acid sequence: CASSSRGAYEQYF.

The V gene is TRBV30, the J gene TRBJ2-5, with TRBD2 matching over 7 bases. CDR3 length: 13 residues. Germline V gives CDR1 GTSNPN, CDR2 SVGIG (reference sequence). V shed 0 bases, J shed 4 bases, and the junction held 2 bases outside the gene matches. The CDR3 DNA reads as TGTGCCTGGAGTGTAGGCGGGGGAGAGACCCAGTACTTC. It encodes CAWSVGGGETQYF.

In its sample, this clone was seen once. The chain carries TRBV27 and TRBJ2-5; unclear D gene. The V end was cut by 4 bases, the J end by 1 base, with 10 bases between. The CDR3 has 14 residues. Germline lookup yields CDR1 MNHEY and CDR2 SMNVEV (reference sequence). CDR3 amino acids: CASSSFGPQETQYF. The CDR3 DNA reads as TGTGCCAGCAGTTCCTTTGGCCCCCAAGAGACCCAGTACTTC.

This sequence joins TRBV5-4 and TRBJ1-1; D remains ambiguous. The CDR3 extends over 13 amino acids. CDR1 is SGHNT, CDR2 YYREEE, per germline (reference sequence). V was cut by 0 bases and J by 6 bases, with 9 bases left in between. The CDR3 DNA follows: TGTGCCAGCAGCTTGGCGCGGAGCCCTGAAGCTTTCTTT. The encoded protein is CASSLARSPEAFF.

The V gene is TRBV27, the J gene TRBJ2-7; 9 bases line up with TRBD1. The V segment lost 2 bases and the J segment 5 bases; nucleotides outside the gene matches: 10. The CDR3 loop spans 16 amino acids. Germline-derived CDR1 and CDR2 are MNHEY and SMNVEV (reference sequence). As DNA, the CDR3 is TGTGCCAGCAGTTTAGTGGGGGACAGGGACGTAAACGAGCAGTACTTC. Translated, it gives CASSLVGDRDVNEQYF.

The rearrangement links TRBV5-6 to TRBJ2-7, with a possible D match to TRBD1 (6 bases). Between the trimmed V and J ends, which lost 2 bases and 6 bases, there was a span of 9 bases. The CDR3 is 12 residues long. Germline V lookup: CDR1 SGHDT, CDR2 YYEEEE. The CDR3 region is CASSFNRAEQYF. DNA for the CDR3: TGTGCCAGCAGCTTTAACAGGGCCGAGCAGTACTTC.

CDR3 DNA: TGTGCCAGCACCCGGGACACCTACACTGAAGCTTTCTTT. Translation: CASTRDTYTEAFF. The chain has TRBV5-6 and TRBJ1-1; possible D gene TRBD1, 6 bases. This CDR3 contains 13 residues. V lost 6 bases, J lost 3 bases, and 12 bases lay in between. Germline-derived CDR1 and CDR2 are SGHDT and YYEEEE.

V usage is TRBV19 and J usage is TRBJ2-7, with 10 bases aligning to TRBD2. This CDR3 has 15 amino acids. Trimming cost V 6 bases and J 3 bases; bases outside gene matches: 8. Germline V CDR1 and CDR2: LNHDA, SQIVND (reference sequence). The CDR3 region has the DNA TGTGCCAGTAGCCTTGGACTAGCGGATCTCTACGAGCAGTACTTC. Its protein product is CASSLGLADLYEQYF. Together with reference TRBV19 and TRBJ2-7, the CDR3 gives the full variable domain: DGGITQSPKYLFRKEGQNVTLSCEQNLNHDAMYWYRQDPGQGLRLIYYSQIVNDFQKGDIAEGYSVSREKKESFPLTVTSAQKNPTAFYLCASSLGLADLYEQYFGPGTRLTVT.

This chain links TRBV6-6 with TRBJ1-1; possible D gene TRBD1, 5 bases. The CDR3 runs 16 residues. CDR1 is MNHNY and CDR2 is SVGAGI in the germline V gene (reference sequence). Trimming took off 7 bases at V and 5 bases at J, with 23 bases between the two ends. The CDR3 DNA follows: TGTGCCAGCACCCAACCCCTGGGGACTGGGGGAACTGAAGCTTTCTTT. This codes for CASTQPLGTGGTEAFF.

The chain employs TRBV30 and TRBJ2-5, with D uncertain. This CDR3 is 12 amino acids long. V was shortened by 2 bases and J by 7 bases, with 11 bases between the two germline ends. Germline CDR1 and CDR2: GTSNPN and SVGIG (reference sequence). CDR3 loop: CAWSLPPGTQYF. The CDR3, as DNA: TGTGCCTGGAGTTTACCCCCGGGGACCCAGTACTTC. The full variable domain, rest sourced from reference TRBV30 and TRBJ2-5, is SQTIHQWPATLVQPVGSPLSLECTVEGTSNPNLYWYRQAAGRGLQLLFYSVGIGQISSEVPQNLSASRPQDRQFILSSKKLLLSDSGFYLCAWSLPPGTQYFGPGTRLLVL.

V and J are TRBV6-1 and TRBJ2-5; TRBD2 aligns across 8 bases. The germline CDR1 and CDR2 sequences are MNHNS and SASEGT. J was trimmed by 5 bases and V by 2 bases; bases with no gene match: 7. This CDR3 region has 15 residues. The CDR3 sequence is CASSEYGGAGETQYF. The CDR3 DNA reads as TGTGCCAGCAGTGAATACGGGGGGGCCGGGGAGACCCAGTACTTC.

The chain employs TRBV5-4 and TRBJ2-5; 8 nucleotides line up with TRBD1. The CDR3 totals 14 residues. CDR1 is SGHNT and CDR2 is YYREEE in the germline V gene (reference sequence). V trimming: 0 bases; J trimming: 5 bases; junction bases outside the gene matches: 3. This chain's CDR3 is CASSLAGQGETQYF. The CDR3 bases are TGTGCCAGCAGCTTGGCCGGACAGGGCGAGACCCAGTACTTC.

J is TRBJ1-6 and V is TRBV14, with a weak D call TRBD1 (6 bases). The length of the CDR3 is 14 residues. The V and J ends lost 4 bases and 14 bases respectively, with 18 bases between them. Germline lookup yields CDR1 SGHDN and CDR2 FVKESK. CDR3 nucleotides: TGTGCCAGCAGCCCACAGGGAGCCCCAGGAACCCTCCACTTT. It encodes CASSPQGAPGTLHF.

Written as DNA, the CDR3 is TGTGCCAGCAGCTTGGCAGGGGGGAGCTCTGTCTATGGCTACACCTTC. This translates into CASSLAGGSSVYGYTF. The gene calls are TRBV5-6 and TRBJ1-2; 7 nucleotides agree with TRBD1. The trim removed 0 bases at V and 4 bases at J, leaving 9 bases unmatched. The CDR3 runs to 16 residues. CDR1 and CDR2 (germline): SGHDT, YYEEEE.

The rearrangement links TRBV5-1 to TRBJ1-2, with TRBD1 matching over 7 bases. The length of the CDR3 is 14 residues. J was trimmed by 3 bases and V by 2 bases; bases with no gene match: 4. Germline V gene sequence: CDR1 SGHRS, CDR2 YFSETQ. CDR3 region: CASSLLGTDYGYTF. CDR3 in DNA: TGCGCCAGCAGCTTACTAGGGACAGACTATGGCTACACCTTC.

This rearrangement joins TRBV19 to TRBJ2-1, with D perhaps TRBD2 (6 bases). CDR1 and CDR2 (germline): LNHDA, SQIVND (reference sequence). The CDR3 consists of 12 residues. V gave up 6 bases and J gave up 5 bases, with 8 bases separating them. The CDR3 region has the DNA TGTGCCAGTAGGGAGGGGCACAATGAGCAGTTCTTC. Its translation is CASREGHNEQFF.

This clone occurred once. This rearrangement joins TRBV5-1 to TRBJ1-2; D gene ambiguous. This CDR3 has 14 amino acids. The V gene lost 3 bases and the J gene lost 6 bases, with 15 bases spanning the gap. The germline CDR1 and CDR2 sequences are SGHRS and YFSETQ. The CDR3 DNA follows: TGCGCCAGCAGCTCGGGTCAGAGGGATGATGGCTACACCTTC. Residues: CASSSGQRDDGYTF.

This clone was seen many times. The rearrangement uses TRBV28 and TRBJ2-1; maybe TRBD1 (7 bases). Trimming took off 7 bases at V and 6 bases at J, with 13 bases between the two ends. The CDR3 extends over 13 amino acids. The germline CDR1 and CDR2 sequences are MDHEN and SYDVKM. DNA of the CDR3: TGTGCCAGCACCATCAGGGGGGCCAATGAGCAGTTCTTC. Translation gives CASTIRGANEQFF.

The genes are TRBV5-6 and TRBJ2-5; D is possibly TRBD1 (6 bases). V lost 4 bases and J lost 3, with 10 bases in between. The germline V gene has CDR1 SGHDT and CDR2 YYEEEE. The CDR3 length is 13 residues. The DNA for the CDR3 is TGTGCCAGCAGCCCCAGGACAGAAGAGACCCAGTACTTC. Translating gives CASSPRTEETQYF.

DNA of the CDR3: TGCGCCAGCAGCCCGGGGGTGCAAGAGACCCAGTACTTC. It is translated as CASSPGVQETQYF. The rearrangement joins TRBV5-1 to TRBJ2-5; perhaps TRBD2 as D (6 bases). Germline V gene lookup returns CDR1 SGHRS and CDR2 YFSETQ. The CDR3 has 13 amino acids. The V gene lost 4 bases and the J gene lost 2 bases, with 9 bases spanning the gap.

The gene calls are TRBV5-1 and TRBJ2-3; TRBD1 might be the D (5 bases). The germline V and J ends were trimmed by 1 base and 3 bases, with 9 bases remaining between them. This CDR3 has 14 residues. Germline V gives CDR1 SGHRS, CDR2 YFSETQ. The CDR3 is CASSLPQGTDTQYF. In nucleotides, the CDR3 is TGCGCCAGCAGCTTGCCCCAGGGTACAGATACGCAGTATTTT.

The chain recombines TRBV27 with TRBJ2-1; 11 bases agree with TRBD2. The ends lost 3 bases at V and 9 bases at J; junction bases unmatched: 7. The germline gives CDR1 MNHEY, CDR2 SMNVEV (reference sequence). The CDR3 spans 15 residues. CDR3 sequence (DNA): TGTGCCAGCAGTTTTAATAGCGGGGGGGCAGCTGAGCAGTTCTTC. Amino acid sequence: CASSFNSGGAAEQFF.

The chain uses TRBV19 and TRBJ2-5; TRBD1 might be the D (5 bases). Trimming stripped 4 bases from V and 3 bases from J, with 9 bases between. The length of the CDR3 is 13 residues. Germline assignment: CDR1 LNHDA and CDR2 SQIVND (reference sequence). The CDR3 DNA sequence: TGTGCCAGTAGTAGAGACAGTGAAGAGACCCAGTACTTC. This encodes CASSRDSEETQYF.

CDR3 protein: CASSQEGKGGTEAFF. In DNA form, the CDR3 reads TGTGCCAGCAGCCAAGAGGGGAAGGGGGGGACTGAAGCTTTCTTT. The gene calls are TRBV4-2 and TRBJ1-1; a weak D match, TRBD1 (6 bases). Trimming pared 0 bases from V and 5 bases from J, leaving 13 bases between. CDR1 LGHNA and CDR2 YNFKEQ come from the germline V gene. The CDR3 spans 15 residues.

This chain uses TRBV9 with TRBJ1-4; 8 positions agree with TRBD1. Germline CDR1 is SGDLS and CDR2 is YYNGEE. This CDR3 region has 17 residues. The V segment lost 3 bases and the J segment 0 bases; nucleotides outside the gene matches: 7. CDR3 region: CASSAGQAPATNEKLFF. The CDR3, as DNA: TGTGCCAGCAGCGCGGGACAGGCCCCTGCAACTAATGAAAAACTGTTTTTT.

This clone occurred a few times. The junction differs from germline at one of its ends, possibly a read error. The CDR3 nucleotides read TGTGCCACCAGCGACAGGTTGACGCAGACCCAGTACTTC. This translates into CATSDRLTQTQYF. This chain links TRBV7-2 with TRBJ2-5, with D possibly TRBD1 on 6 matching bases. CDR3 length: 13 amino acids. Per germline, CDR1 SGHTA and CDR2 FQGNSA.